The following is a T cell receptor (beta chain) sequence with its context. TCRdb's copy holds only in-frame clones and misses some; the assay was immunoSEQ multiplex PCR. The sample consists of 150,000 to 200,000 clones, roughly four fifths of them appearing once. The sample belongs to a study of blood T cell repertoires in COVID-19. Study-wide context: Both acute and convalescent COVID-19 samples were obtained from the United States, Italy and Spain.

Germline CDR1 MNHEY, CDR2 SMNVEV (reference sequence). The CDR3 consists of 16 residues. V dropped 5 bases and J dropped 0 bases, with 14 bases sitting between them. This chain joins TRBV27 and TRBJ1-5, with a tentative D call TRBD1 (6 bases). The sequencing input was peripheral blood. This clonotype was sampled from a woman between 65 and 79 years old with COVID-19, enrolled during active disease. CDR3 sequence (DNA): TGTGCCAGCAGTCTGGACAGCCACCTTAGCAATCAGCCCCAGCATTTT. Protein product: CASSLDSHLSNQPQHF.